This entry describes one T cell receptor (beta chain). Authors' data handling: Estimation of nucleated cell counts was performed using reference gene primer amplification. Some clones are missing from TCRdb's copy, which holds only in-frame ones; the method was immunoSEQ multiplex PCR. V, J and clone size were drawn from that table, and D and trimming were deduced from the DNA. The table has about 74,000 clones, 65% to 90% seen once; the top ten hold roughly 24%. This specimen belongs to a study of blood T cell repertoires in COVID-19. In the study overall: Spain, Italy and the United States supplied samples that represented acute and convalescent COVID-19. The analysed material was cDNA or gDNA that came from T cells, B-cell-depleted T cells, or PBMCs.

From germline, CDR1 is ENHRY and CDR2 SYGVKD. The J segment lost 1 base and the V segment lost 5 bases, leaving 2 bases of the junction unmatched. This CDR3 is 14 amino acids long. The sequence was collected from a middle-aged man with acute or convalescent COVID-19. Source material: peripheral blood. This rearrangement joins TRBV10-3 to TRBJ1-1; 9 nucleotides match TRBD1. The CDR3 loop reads CAISTGGWNTEAFF. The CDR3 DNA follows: TGTGCCATCAGTACAGGGGGCTGGAACACTGAAGCTTTCTTT.